The T cell receptor beta chain described here comes from a study of T cells in Graves' hyperthyroidism and ophthalmopathy. The overall study: Initial diagnosis, before any treatment, was when peripheral blood was collected. Study-level results: The majority of expanded thyroid clonotypes above 0.001 also appeared in blood.

Template material for amplifying TCR beta CDR3 regions consisted of RNA transcripts. The TCR CDR3 first-round RT-PCR relied on the HTBI primer set. TCRdb analysed the multiplex PCR reads with MiXCR anew, one entry per CDR3 protein. The table lists some 560,000 distinct CDR3 sequences, 12% to 15% of them singletons. Stable disease denoted Graves' hyperthyroidism without ophthalmopathy progression within 18 months. A patient was excluded if there was uncontrolled infection, other autoimmune disease, pregnancy or lactation. This clonotype was counted a few times. As yet, its antigen is unknown. Germline values: CDR1 SQVTM, CDR2 ANQGSEA. V dropped 3 bases and J dropped 11 bases, with 16 bases sitting between them. This CDR3 is 12 amino acids long.

This chain joins TRBV29-1 and TRBJ1-1; D possibly corresponds to TRBD1 (5 bases). The sequenced material came from blood. This TCR derives from a woman aged 40 to 50 with Graves' hyperthyroidism. The CDR3 sequence is CSVEEGGGAAFF. DNA of the CDR3: TGCAGCGTTGAGGAGGGAGGTGGGGCTGCTTTCTTT.